This TCR beta chain derives from a study of T cell changes during pregnancy in multiple sclerosis. Germline lookup yields CDR1 SSHAT and CDR2 FNYEAQ (reference sequence). This CDR3 is built from 13 residues. The repertoire was sequenced with immunoSEQ multiplex PCR; TCRdb's copy has only in-frame clones and lacks some. The table records about 64,000 clones, 80% to 95% of them present only once. A word on this clone: The junction differs from germline at one of its ends, possibly a read error.

Material: peripheral blood, obtained in the second trimester of pregnancy. This receptor was taken from a female donor in good health, enrolled as a control in a pregnancy study. The chain employs TRBV7-7 and TRBJ1-5; D not resolved. The CDR3 coding sequence is TGTGCTAGCAGCTTAGGGCCAAATCAGCCCCAGCATTTT. Protein product: CASSLGPNQPQHF. The full variable domain, in which reference TRBV7-7 and TRBJ1-5 provide the parts outside the CDR3, is GAGVSQSPRYKVTKRGQDVTLRCDPISSHATLYWYQQALGQGPEFLTYFNYEAQPDKSGLPSDRFSAERPEGSISTLTIQRTEQRDSAMYRCASSLGPNQPQHFGDGTRLSIL.